There are a few counts of the clone carrying this T cell receptor beta chain. Its antigen is not identified. These data are taken from a study of T-cell memory formation after mild COVID-19. Findings and caveats of the study: CD4+ contracting clones were mainly CM and EM; CD8+ ones, EMRA.

TCR alpha and TCR beta cDNA libraries carrying sample barcodes and UMIs were produced by 5'RACE using constant-segment primers. TCRdb re-called the 5' RACE reads through MiXCR, storing one row per CDR3 protein. There are about 560,000 distinct CDR3 sequences in the sample; roughly 17% occur only once, and about 7.4% lies in the top ten. The TCR sequence derives from an adult woman who had mild COVID-19 (a few samples of this study predate the infection). Cell type and time point are not known. The sample taken for sequencing was PBMCs or a T cell subset sorted from them (not recorded which).

CDR3 residues: CASSVTPVGKEVAKNIQYF. The CDR3 bases are TGTGCCAGTAGCGTTACTCCTGTAGGGAAAGAGGTAGCCAAAAACATTCAGTACTTC. The genes are TRBV19 and TRBJ2-4; D not certain. Germline CDR1 and CDR2: LNHDA and SQIVND (reference sequence). This CDR3 spans 19 amino acids. V was shortened by 6 bases and J by 0 bases, with 24 bases between the two germline ends.